The clone carrying this T cell receptor beta chain was seen a few times. Antigen: not known. TCRdb's copy holds only in-frame clones and misses some; the assay was immunoSEQ multiplex PCR. The sample yields 45,000 to 60,000 clones, about 78% seen once. The data belong to a study of vaccination effects on CD4 cells after COVID-19. Study as a whole: Sample collection from a couple of convalescent patients occurred 16 days and one week before vaccination. Points from the study as a whole: Convalescent patients were few in the study, and early post-infection timepoints were absent. Clones that were induced by infection or by vaccine showed marked contraction late after vaccination.

Following culture for under 12 days, CD4+ T cells were isolated. Infection with SARS-CoV-2 occurred in the person between March and December 2020, and PCR confirmed it. Trimming took 6 bases from V and 7 from J, leaving 10 bases between them. This CDR3 contains 13 residues. In germline, CDR1 is SNHLY, CDR2 FYNNEI. This receptor was taken from a human donor who had a prior SARS-CoV-2 infection. The gene calls are TRBV2 and TRBJ1-6; no clear D. Specimen: CD4+ T cells from PBMCs cultured without peptide, collected before COVID-19 vaccination. Here the CDR3 DNA reads TGTGCCAGCAGAAAAGATCCGAATTCACCCCTCCACTTT. Amino acid sequence: CASRKDPNSPLHF.